This T cell receptor (beta chain) was profiled in a study of blood T cell repertoires in COVID-19. Study-wide context: COVID-19 samples from acute and convalescent phases originated in the United States, Italy and Spain.

Source study methods: Quantification of nucleated cells was approximated via reference gene primer amplification. The repertoire was sequenced with immunoSEQ multiplex PCR; TCRdb's copy has only in-frame clones and lacks some. That table furnishes V, J and clone size, whereas the DNA furnished D and trimming. The data contain fewer than 80,000 clones, approximately 80% of them singletons. Germline V gene sequence: CDR1 SGHRS, CDR2 YFSETQ. This CDR3 spans 15 amino acids. Trimming removed 7 bases at V and 0 bases at J, with 16 bases between. The rearrangement uses TRBV5-1 and TRBJ2-5; D is unclear. Material: peripheral blood. This TCR derives from a man over 45 with COVID-19, enrolled during active disease. The CDR3 reads CASQLAGSYQETQYF. CDR3 DNA: TGCGCCAGCCAGTTGGCAGGATCGTACCAAGAGACCCAGTACTTC.